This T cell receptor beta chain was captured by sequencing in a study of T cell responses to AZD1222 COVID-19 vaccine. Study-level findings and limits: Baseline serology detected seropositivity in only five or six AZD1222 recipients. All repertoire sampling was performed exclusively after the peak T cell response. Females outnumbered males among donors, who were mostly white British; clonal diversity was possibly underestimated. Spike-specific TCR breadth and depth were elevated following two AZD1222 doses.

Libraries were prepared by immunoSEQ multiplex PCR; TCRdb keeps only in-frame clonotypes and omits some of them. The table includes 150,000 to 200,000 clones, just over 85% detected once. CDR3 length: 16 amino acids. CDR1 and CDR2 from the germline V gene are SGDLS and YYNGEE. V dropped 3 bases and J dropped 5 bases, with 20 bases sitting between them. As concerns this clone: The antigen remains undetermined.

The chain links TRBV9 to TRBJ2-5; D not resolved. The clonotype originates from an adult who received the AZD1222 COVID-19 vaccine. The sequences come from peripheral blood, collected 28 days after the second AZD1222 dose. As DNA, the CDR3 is TGTGCCAGCAGCGCTACGTCGAATAGTGATTGGGAGACCCAGTACTTC. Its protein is CASSATSNSDWETQYF.